This T cell receptor beta chain comes out of a study of T cell clones after liver transplantation. Overall study: TCRbeta sequencing after a pre-transplant mixed lymphocyte reaction identified graft-donor-reactive clones, later tracked in post-transplant blood. Study-level findings and limits: These preliminary findings come from unstandardized post-transplant sampling times. Post-transplant, graft-donor-reactive CD4 TCRbeta sequences in blood dropped significantly in 5 of 8 subjects.

For this clone: Its antigen is undetermined.

Thawed unstimulated PBMCs were FACS-sorted by CD3, CD4 and CD8 into two populations. Trimming pared 6 bases from V and 8 bases from J, leaving 17 bases between. The CDR3 contains 14 residues. The germline CDR1 and CDR2 sequences are WNHNN and SYGVQD (reference sequence). Clones were sequenced by immunoSEQ multiplex PCR, and TCRdb holds only the in-frame ones, with some missing. The table records roughly 120,000 clones, 90% of them present only once. Here the sequenced sample was CD4+ T cells from blood, taken 12 months after liver transplant. V usage is TRBV10-1 and J usage is TRBJ2-1; the D is unclear. The TCR originated in a human patient who received a liver transplant. The graft donor may have given rise to some T cells. The CDR3 loop reads CASSVTSTIDEQFF. CDR3 coding DNA: TGCGCCAGCAGCGTGACCTCTACGATCGATGAGCAGTTCTTC.